The 10 T cell receptor beta chains reported below all come from one sample, sequenced in a study of blood T cell repertoires in COVID-19. Profiling relied on immunoSEQ multiplex PCR, and the TCRdb table lists in-frame clones only, not all of them. The sample holds about 140,000 clones, roughly 79% seen once. Specimen: peripheral blood. The receptors come from a woman aged 55 to 70 with acute or convalescent COVID-19.

For the CDR3, the DNA is TGTGCCAGCAGCTTTACAGCGGGAGCGACGCAGTATTTT. Protein: CASSFTAGATQYF. V and J are TRBV11-2 and TRBJ2-3; 8 bases map to TRBD2. The germline V gene has CDR1 SGHAT and CDR2 FQNNGV. This CDR3 is 13 amino acids long. V was pared by 3 bases and J by 9 bases, with 5 bases of the junction left unmatched.

The J gene is TRBJ1-5, the V gene TRBV5-1; D may be TRBD1 (5 bases). This CDR3 is built from 13 residues. Germline V gene sequence: CDR1 SGHRS, CDR2 YFSETQ. Trimming cost V 5 bases and J 5 bases, with 11 bases left between them. The CDR3 is CASRQDPDQPQHF. CDR3 bases: TGCGCCAGCAGACAGGATCCCGATCAGCCCCAGCATTTT.

The chain has TRBV27 and TRBJ2-3, with D perhaps TRBD2 (6 bases). CDR1 is MNHEY, CDR2 SMNVEV, per germline (reference sequence). The CDR3 loop spans 15 amino acids. Trimming stripped 5 bases from V and 5 bases from J, with 17 bases between. The CDR3 region has the DNA TGTGCCAGCAGTAATTACGGGGGAGCTTTAGATACGCAGTATTTT. Translating gives CASSNYGGALDTQYF.

V gene TRBV7-3 combines with J gene TRBJ2-1; 8 nucleotides match TRBD1. CDR1 SGHTA and CDR2 FQGTGA come from the germline V gene. Trimming cost V 1 base and J 10 bases; bases outside gene matches: 12. The CDR3 totals 16 residues. The CDR3 loop is CASSLRHQDRVQEQFF. In DNA form, the CDR3 reads TGTGCCAGCAGCTTAAGGCATCAGGACAGGGTACAGGAGCAGTTCTTC.

The J gene is TRBJ2-1, the V gene TRBV6-5, with TRBD2 identical over 11 bases. From germline, CDR1 is MNHEY and CDR2 SVGAGI. This CDR3 comprises 14 residues. V gave up 6 bases and J gave up 8 bases; unmatched junction bases: 6. The DNA for the CDR3 is TGTGCCAGCAGCCGACTAGCGGGATTCTATGAGCAGTTCTTC. Its protein product is CASSRLAGFYEQFF.

The chain couples TRBV24-1 to TRBJ2-1; 8 bases align to TRBD1. In germline, CDR1 is KGHDR, CDR2 SFDVKD. CDR3 length equals 15 residues. V gave up 5 bases and J gave up 7 bases; unmatched junction bases: 9. The CDR3 loop is CATSVAGTGVNEQFF. As DNA, the CDR3 is TGTGCCACCAGTGTCGCCGGGACAGGCGTGAATGAGCAGTTCTTC.

This clone has a handful of counts. This CDR3 is CATQSRDKTDEQFF. CDR3 DNA sequence: TGTGCCACCCAATCCCGGGACAAAACGGATGAGCAGTTCTTC. This chain joins TRBV10-3 and TRBJ2-1, with D possibly matching TRBD1 (6 bases). Trimming removed 10 bases from V and 8 bases from J, with 21 bases in between. Germline V gene lookup returns CDR1 ENHRY and CDR2 SYGVKD. CDR3 size: 14 residues.

The chain uses TRBV5-1 and TRBJ2-7; 12 nucleotides agree with TRBD1. The CDR3 is 15 residues long. CDR1 and CDR2 from the germline V gene are SGHRS and YFSETQ. The V segment lost 2 bases and the J segment 7 bases; nucleotides outside the gene matches: 7. CDR3 bases: TGCGCCAGCAGCTTTTCCGGGACAGGGGGCTCGGAGCAGTACTTC. This translates into CASSFSGTGGSEQYF.

V is TRBV5-1 and J is TRBJ2-3, with TRBD1 matching 7 bases. CDR1 and CDR2 (germline): SGHRS, YFSETQ. V gave up 0 bases and J gave up 0 bases; unmatched junction bases: 7. The CDR3 covers 17 residues. The CDR3 DNA follows: TGCGCCAGCAGCTTGGCCGGCCGGGACAGAAGCACAGATACGCAGTATTTT. Its translation is CASSLAGRDRSTDTQYF.

The gene calls are TRBV7-2 and TRBJ1-1, with no clear D. Per the germline V gene, CDR1 is SGHTA and CDR2 is FQGNSA. Trimming took 3 bases from V and 5 from J, leaving 10 bases between them. The CDR3 consists of 13 residues. The CDR3 bases are TGTGCCAGCAGCTTCTCGAGGGTTACTGAAGCTTTCTTT. Its translation: CASSFSRVTEAFF.